The 30 T cell receptor beta chains presented below share a single source sample, sequenced in a study of blood T cell repertoires in COVID-19. The assay was immunoSEQ multiplex PCR, and TCRdb's table has in-frame clones only and misses some. The sample lists about 87,000 clones, around 82% occurring once. The specimen was peripheral blood. The receptor set was obtained from a woman aged 80 or older with COVID-19, enrolled during active disease.

This clone appeared a single time. This chain connects TRBV7-3 to TRBJ2-7; 8 bases align to TRBD1. Germline V gene lookup returns CDR1 SGHTA and CDR2 FQGTGA. With 6 bases clipped from V and 3 bases from J, the junction kept 4 bases outside the gene matches. The CDR3 loop spans 13 amino acids. The CDR3 DNA sequence: TGTGCCAGCAGTACCACAGGGGGCTACGAGCAGTACTTC. Translated: CASSTTGGYEQYF.

This chain uses TRBV6-5 with TRBJ1-1; D is perhaps TRBD1 (5 bases). Trimming cost V 5 bases and J 12 bases, with 19 bases left between them. The CDR3 is made up of 13 amino acids. The V gene's germline CDR1 is MNHEY and CDR2 SVGAGI. This CDR3 is CASSPSWAGITFF. The CDR3 region has the DNA TGTGCCAGCAGTCCAAGCTGGGCAGGGATTACTTTCTTT.

J is TRBJ2-2 and V is TRBV15, with 7 bases aligning to TRBD2. Trimming removed 5 bases from V and 7 bases from J; junction bases left unmatched: 10. Germline loops: CDR1 LNHNV, CDR2 YYDKDF (reference sequence). The CDR3 spans 15 residues. The CDR3 protein is CATSWRDSGGGELFF. Here the CDR3 DNA reads TGTGCCACCAGCTGGCGGGACTCGGGGGGCGGGGAGCTGTTTTTT.

This chain joins TRBV29-1 and TRBJ2-1; 8 nucleotides match TRBD2. The CDR3 sequence is 15 residues long. The V and J ends lost 7 bases and 1 base, in that order; junction bases with no gene match: 9. CDR1 is SQVTM and CDR2 is ANQGSEA in the germline V gene. CDR3 loop: CSGAQIAGSYNEQFF. In nucleotides, the CDR3 is TGCAGCGGGGCACAAATAGCGGGGTCCTACAATGAGCAGTTCTTC.

J is TRBJ1-5 and V is TRBV19; TRBD1 matches 8 bases. With 5 bases clipped from V and 0 bases from J, the junction kept 9 bases outside the gene matches. There are 17 residues in the CDR3. Germline V gives CDR1 LNHDA, CDR2 SQIVND (reference sequence). CDR3 sequence reads: CASSRIGTGDSNQPQHF. The CDR3 DNA follows: TGTGCCAGTAGTCGTATTGGGACAGGAGATAGCAATCAGCCCCAGCATTTT.

The chain employs TRBV19 and TRBJ1-5, with unresolved D. V was cut by 4 bases and J by 4 bases, with 11 bases left in between. Germline V gene lookup returns CDR1 LNHDA and CDR2 SQIVND (reference sequence). The CDR3 runs to 14 residues. CDR3 in amino acids: CASSKREYNQPQHF. The CDR3 nucleotides read TGTGCCAGTAGTAAGAGGGAATATAATCAGCCCCAGCATTTT.

The chain couples TRBV7-3 to TRBJ1-2, with D perhaps TRBD1 (5 bases). Germline lookup yields CDR1 SGHTA and CDR2 FQGTGA. This CDR3 is built from 13 residues. V dropped 5 bases and J dropped 2 bases, with 9 bases sitting between them. Here the CDR3 reads CASSPDRNYGYTF. The CDR3 DNA reads as TGTGCCAGCAGCCCTGACAGAAACTATGGCTACACCTTC.

V usage is TRBV5-8 and J usage is TRBJ2-5; TRBD1 might be the D (6 bases). This CDR3 has 14 residues. V shed 2 bases and J shed 5 bases, with 13 bases lying between them. Germline CDR1 and CDR2: SGHTS and YDEGEE. CDR3: CASSLQGVEETQYF. The DNA of the CDR3 is TGTGCCAGCAGCTTACAGGGTGTAGAGGAGACCCAGTACTTC.

The V call is TRBV20-1, the J call TRBJ1-2, with D tentatively TRBD1 (5 bases). The CDR3 has 14 amino acids. The germline CDR1 and CDR2 sequences are DFQATT and SNEGSKA (reference sequence). Trimming took 3 bases from V and 1 from J, leaving 12 bases between them. CDR3: CSASPRGSNYGYTF. CDR3 in DNA: TGCAGTGCTAGTCCTCGGGGGAGTAACTATGGCTACACCTTC.

This chain joins TRBV7-9 and TRBJ2-3; 8 positions agree with TRBD1. Trimming took 2 bases from V and 6 from J; bases not matched to a gene: 7. This CDR3 spans 15 amino acids. Per germline, CDR1 SEHNR and CDR2 FQNEAQ (reference sequence). The CDR3 region has the DNA TGTGCCAGCAGCTTACGGCCAGGGGGCGCGGATACGCAGTATTTT. This gives the protein CASSLRPGGADTQYF. The full variable domain, completed using reference TRBV7-9 and TRBJ2-3, is DTGVSQNPRHKITKRGQNVTFRCDPISEHNRLYWYRQTLGQGPEFLTYFQNEAQLEKSRLLSDRFSAERPKGSFSTLEIQRTEQGDSAMYLCASSLRPGGADTQYFGPGTRLTVL.

The rearrangement uses TRBV11-3 and TRBJ2-5, with 9 bases fitting TRBD2. CDR1 and CDR2 from the germline V gene are SGHNT and YENEEA. The CDR3 contains 13 residues. V gave up 8 bases and J gave up 2 bases; unmatched junction bases: 3. The CDR3 DNA sequence: TGTGCCAGCCAGAGCGGGGGGCAAGAGACCCAGTACTTC. Translation gives CASQSGGQETQYF.

The chain recombines TRBV30 with TRBJ2-1, with 8 nucleotides matching TRBD2. CDR1 GTSNPN and CDR2 SVGIG come from the germline V gene (reference sequence). After removal of 2 bases from V and 5 bases from J, the junction contained 8 bases not matched to a gene. This CDR3 is built from 15 residues. This chain's CDR3 is CAWSRGGTNHNEQFF. The CDR3 DNA is TGTGCCTGGAGTCGGGGGGGGACAAACCACAATGAGCAGTTCTTC.

The chain has TRBV5-6 and TRBJ1-2; D is perhaps TRBD1 (5 bases). V gave up 2 bases and J gave up 8 bases, with 10 bases separating them. This CDR3 spans 12 amino acids. The germline gives CDR1 SGHDT, CDR2 YYEEEE. The CDR3 bases are TGTGCCAGCAGCTTACAGGTTCCGGGCTACACCTTC. As protein: CASSLQVPGYTF.

This sequence joins TRBV30 and TRBJ2-3, with D possibly being TRBD1 (5 bases). CDR3 length: 12 residues. V was cut by 0 bases and J by 4 bases, with 5 bases left in between. Germline-derived CDR1 and CDR2 are GTSNPN and SVGIG (reference sequence). CDR3 protein: CAWSVQADTQYF. As DNA, the CDR3 is TGTGCCTGGAGTGTACAGGCAGATACGCAGTATTTT.

The chain uses TRBV6-4 and TRBJ2-1; TRBD2 might be the D (6 bases). In germline, CDR1 is MRHNA, CDR2 SNTAGT. The CDR3 consists of 13 residues. Trimming removed 5 bases at V and 5 bases at J, with 10 bases between. The CDR3 nucleotides are TGTGCCAGCAGTCGGGACTTTAACAATGAGCAGTTCTTC. Translating it yields CASSRDFNNEQFF.

This clone was detected once. The V and J genes are TRBV28 and TRBJ1-1, with D perhaps TRBD1 (6 bases). V was pared by 5 bases and J by 0 bases, with 16 bases between. In germline, CDR1 is MDHEN, CDR2 SYDVKM. The CDR3 is made up of 16 amino acids. The DNA of the CDR3 is TGTGCCAGCAGTACCAGGGGTTTTCTAATGAACACTGAAGCTTTCTTT. This sequence encodes CASSTRGFLMNTEAFF.

The genes are TRBV7-2 and TRBJ2-2; TRBD2 aligns across 7 bases. V lost 5 bases, J lost 1 base, and 7 bases stayed unmatched. This CDR3 contains 16 residues. The V gene's germline CDR1 is SGHTA and CDR2 FQGNSA. This CDR3 reads CASSILGLLNTGELFF. For the CDR3, the DNA is TGTGCCAGCAGCATATTGGGACTATTGAACACCGGGGAGCTGTTTTTT.

The CDR3 nucleotides read TGTGTCAGAAGCTTAGGGACTAGTCAGTTGTGGGGGCGCCAAGAGACCCAGTACTTC. Its translation is CVRSLGTSQLWGRQETQYF. The chain combines TRBV7-5 with TRBJ2-5; the listed D gene, TRBD2, was not tested against the DNA. TRBV7-5 is deemed a pseudogene. The CDR3 extends over 19 amino acids.

This clone was observed once. The J gene is TRBJ2-3, the V gene TRBV28; the D gene is possibly TRBD2 (6 bases). V was trimmed by 5 bases and J by 5 bases, leaving 8 bases between them. Germline CDR1 is MDHEN and CDR2 is SYDVKM. The CDR3 loop spans 12 amino acids. The DNA for the CDR3 is TGTGCCAGCAGTCGGGGGAGAGATACGCAGTATTTT. This gives the protein CASSRGRDTQYF. Variable domain in full (rest from reference TRBV28 and TRBJ2-3): DVKVTQSSRYLVKRTGEKVFLECVQDMDHENMFWYRQDPGLGLRLIYFSYDVKMKEKGDIPEGYSVSREKKERFSLILESASTNQTSMYLCASSRGRDTQYFGPGTRLTVL.

The chain is built from TRBV5-1 and TRBJ2-7; 10 bases are shared with TRBD2. The CDR3 covers 16 residues. CDR1 is SGHRS, CDR2 YFSETQ, per germline. V lost 4 bases, J lost 1 base, and 8 bases stayed unmatched. DNA for the CDR3: TGCGCCAGCAGCACGTGGACTAGCGGCCTTTCCTACGAGCAGTACTTC. Translated: CASSTWTSGLSYEQYF.

The rearrangement uses TRBV30 and TRBJ1-1; D is possibly TRBD1 (5 bases). The CDR3 sequence is 13 residues long. Germline V gene lookup returns CDR1 GTSNPN and CDR2 SVGIG (reference sequence). Trimming pared 6 bases from V and 4 bases from J, leaving 15 bases between. The CDR3 DNA is TGTGCCTGCGGGGGGTTCTGGGGCACTGAAGCTTTCTTT. This sequence encodes CACGGFWGTEAFF.

The V gene is TRBV29-1, the J gene TRBJ1-4; D may be TRBD1 (5 bases). Germline V gene lookup returns CDR1 SQVTM and CDR2 ANQGSEA. This CDR3 comprises 13 residues. The V gene lost 2 bases and the J gene lost 5 bases, with 9 bases spanning the gap. CDR3 loop: CSVELGGNEKLFF. The CDR3 DNA reads TGCAGCGTTGAACTGGGGGGGAATGAAAAACTGTTTTTT.

The CDR3 DNA reads TGTGCCAGCAGTGACCTTGGACAGGGGCGTTTGTGGGAGCAGTACTTC. Translated: CASSDLGQGRLWEQYF. V gene TRBV6-1 combines with J gene TRBJ2-7, with TRBD1 identical over 9 bases. J was trimmed by 7 bases and V by 3 bases; bases with no gene match: 13. The CDR3 is made up of 16 amino acids. Germline V CDR1 and CDR2: MNHNS, SASEGT.

This sequence joins TRBV30 and TRBJ1-5; 9 positions agree with TRBD1. V shed 0 bases and J 6 bases; nucleotides not matched to a gene: 6. This CDR3 comprises 15 residues. CDR1 GTSNPN and CDR2 SVGIG come from the germline V gene (reference sequence). DNA for the CDR3: TGTGCCTGGAGTGTCGGGACAGGGATCAGTCAGCCCCAGCATTTT. Amino acid sequence: CAWSVGTGISQPQHF.

The V gene is TRBV2, the J gene TRBJ2-3, with TRBD2 as a possible D gene (5 bases). The germline CDR1 and CDR2 sequences are SNHLY and FYNNEI. Trimming took off 11 bases at V and 6 bases at J, with 15 bases between the two ends. CDR3 length: 12 amino acids. In DNA form, the CDR3 reads TGTGCCGTGGGGAGTTTTTCGGATACGCAGTATTTT. Its translation: CAVGSFSDTQYF.

V gene TRBV7-6 combines with J gene TRBJ2-7, with a tentative D call TRBD1 (5 bases). This CDR3 comprises 14 residues. V shed 1 base and J shed 6 bases, with 13 bases lying between them. Germline V gene lookup returns CDR1 SGHVS and CDR2 FNYEAQ. Here the CDR3 reads CASSLGNWGGEQYF. The CDR3, as DNA: TGTGCCAGCAGCTTAGGAAACTGGGGCGGCGAGCAGTACTTC.

CDR3 in amino acids: CASSSGQGKSGNTIYF. In DNA, the CDR3 is TGCGCCAGCAGCTCGGGACAGGGGAAATCTGGAAACACCATATATTTT. The rearrangement joins TRBV5-1 to TRBJ1-3, with 10 bases lining up with TRBD1. The CDR3 sequence is 16 residues long. Germline CDR1 is SGHRS and CDR2 is YFSETQ. Trimming removed 3 bases from V and 1 base from J; junction bases left unmatched: 4.

This clone occurred once. Other DNA sequences from this sample encode an identical CDR3 as well. The CDR3 DNA follows: TGTGCCAGCAGCTTGGATCGGAACACTGAAGCTTTCTTT. It encodes CASSLDRNTEAFF. The chain combines TRBV5-4 with TRBJ1-1; no definite D call. V dropped 0 bases and J dropped 1 base, with 4 bases sitting between them. This CDR3 has 13 amino acids. The germline gives CDR1 SGHNT, CDR2 YYREEE (reference sequence).

This clone showed up just once. The chain recombines TRBV10-3 with TRBJ2-1, with 10 bases aligning to TRBD1. This CDR3 region has 17 residues. Germline trimming cut 3 bases from V and 4 bases from J; bases unmatched to any gene: 9. In germline, CDR1 is ENHRY, CDR2 SYGVKD. As DNA, the CDR3 is TGTGCCATCAGTGACCCCCCGGGGGGACAGGGGTACAATGAGCAGTTCTTC. Translated: CAISDPPGGQGYNEQFF.

This rearrangement joins TRBV5-1 to TRBJ1-1; TRBD1 agrees at 9 bases. The junction had 2 bases not matched to a gene; V was cut back by 4 bases and J by 1 base. The CDR3 extends over 14 amino acids. Germline lookup yields CDR1 SGHRS and CDR2 YFSETQ. The CDR3 loop reads CASSPGQGNTEAFF. The DNA for the CDR3 is TGCGCCAGCAGCCCGGGACAGGGGAACACTGAAGCTTTCTTT.